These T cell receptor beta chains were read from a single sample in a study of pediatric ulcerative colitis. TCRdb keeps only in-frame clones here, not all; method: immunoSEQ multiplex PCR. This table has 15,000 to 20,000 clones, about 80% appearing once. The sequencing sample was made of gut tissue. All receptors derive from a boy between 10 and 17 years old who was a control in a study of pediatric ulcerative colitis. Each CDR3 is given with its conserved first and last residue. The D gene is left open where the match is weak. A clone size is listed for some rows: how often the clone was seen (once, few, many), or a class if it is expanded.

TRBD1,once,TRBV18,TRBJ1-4,CASSPGQGSEKLFF,TGTGCCAGCTCGCCGGGACAGGGGTCTGAAAAACTGTTTTTT
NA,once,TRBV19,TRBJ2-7,CASKVGYEQYF,TGTGCCAGTAAAGTGGGGTACGAGCAGTACTTC
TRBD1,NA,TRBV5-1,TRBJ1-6,CASSLAQGDRRDSPLHF,TGCGCCAGCAGCTTGGCCCAAGGGGACAGGAGAGATTCACCCCTCCACTTT
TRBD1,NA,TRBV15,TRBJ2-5,CATSSTGGGETQYF,TGTGCCACCAGCAGCACAGGGGGCGGAGAGACCCAGTACTTC
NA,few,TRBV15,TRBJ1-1,CATSRARVHEAFF,TGTGCCACCAGCAGAGCACGCGTGCATGAAGCTTTCTTT
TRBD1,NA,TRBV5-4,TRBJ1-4,CASSSGTGGEKLFF,TGTGCCAGCAGCTCCGGGACAGGGGGTGAAAAACTGTTTTTT
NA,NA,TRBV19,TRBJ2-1,CASSRTATVNEQFF,TGTGCCAGTAGTAGGACAGCCACGGTCAATGAGCAGTTCTTC
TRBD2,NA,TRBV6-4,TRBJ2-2,CASKPLAGDGSGELFF,TGTGCCAGCAAACCCTTAGCGGGAGATGGGTCCGGGGAGCTGTTTTTT
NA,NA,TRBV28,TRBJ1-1,CASSLVGEANTEAFF,TGTGCCAGCAGTTTAGTTGGGGAGGCGAACACTGAAGCTTTCTTT
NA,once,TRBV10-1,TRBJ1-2,CASSDLQRVAGYTF,TGCGCCAGCAGTGACCTCCAAAGGGTAGCTGGCTACACCTTC
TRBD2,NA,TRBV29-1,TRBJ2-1,CSATSPMSSGTDEQFF,TGCAGCGCCACCTCCCCCATGTCTAGCGGGACCGATGAGCAGTTCTTC
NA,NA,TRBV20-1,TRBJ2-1,CSGQRLNEQFF,TGCAGTGGCCAGCGGCTCAATGAGCAGTTCTTC
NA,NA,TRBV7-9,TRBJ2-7,CASSWSRAKNYEQYF,TGTGCCAGCAGCTGGAGCCGGGCCAAAAACTACGAGCAGTACTTC
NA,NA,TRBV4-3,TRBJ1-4,CASSQVRAVNEKLFF,TGCGCCAGCAGCCAAGTCAGGGCAGTTAATGAAAAACTGTTTTTT
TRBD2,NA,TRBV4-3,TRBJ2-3,CASSPTTPLAGVPSTDTQYF,TGCGCCAGCAGCCCCACCACCCCCCTAGCGGGGGTTCCTAGCACAGATACGCAGTATTTT
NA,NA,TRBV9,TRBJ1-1,CASSEAQGDRAFF,TGTGCCAGCAGCGAAGCACAGGGTGACCGAGCTTTCTTT
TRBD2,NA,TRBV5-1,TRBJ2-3,CASSLARGGSTDTQYF,TGCGCCAGCAGCTTGGCCCGCGGGGGGAGCACAGATACGCAGTATTTT
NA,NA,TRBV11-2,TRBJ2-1,CASSLVRQGGVNEQFF,TGTGCCAGCAGCTTAGTTCGGCAGGGGGGGGTAAATGAGCAGTTCTTC